These T cell receptor beta chains were read from a single sample in a study of CD8 T cells in ankylosing spondylitis. Via MiXCR, TCRdb re-called the 5' RACE reads, giving one row per CDR3 protein. The sample lists about 340,000 distinct CDR3 sequences; 7% to 9% were seen once. Sequencing input: blood, either unsorted or a sorted T cell fraction (not recorded which). The source of these receptors is a male donor with ankylosing spondylitis. CDR3s include the opening cysteine and the closing phenylalanine or tryptophan. The order of the fields is V gene, CDR3 protein.

v_call: TRBV29-1; cdr3_aa: CSVSGTGNQPQHF
v_call: TRBV4-1; cdr3_aa: CASSPGEREYEQFF
v_call: TRBV2; cdr3_aa: CASMASGIRGELFF
v_call: TRBV9; cdr3_aa: CASSVVHRPGGLNTEAFF
v_call: TRBV12-3/TRBV12-4; cdr3_aa: CASSSLGVGYEQYF
v_call: TRBV3-1; cdr3_aa: CASSPRLAGGPNEQFF
v_call: TRBV3-1; cdr3_aa: CASSRLAGHNEQFF
v_call: TRBV19; cdr3_aa: CASSTKGDEQFF
v_call: TRBV14; cdr3_aa: CASSHQETQYF
v_call: TRBV5-1; cdr3_aa: CASSAGLAAGELFF
v_call: TRBV5-6; cdr3_aa: CASSLPPGSEDYGYTF
v_call: TRBV19; cdr3_aa: CASSTGDVQSHGYTF
v_call: TRBV19; cdr3_aa: CATTRAGPDQETQYF
v_call: TRBV20-1; cdr3_aa: CSARPIAEYTDTQYF
v_call: TRBV4-2; cdr3_aa: CASSQELAGAVGELFF
v_call: TRBV12-3/TRBV12-4; cdr3_aa: CASSLAAEQQFF
v_call: TRBV12-3/TRBV12-4; cdr3_aa: CASSFRLSEAFF
v_call: TRBV5-6; cdr3_aa: CASSLIRDVMTGELFF
v_call: TRBV28; cdr3_aa: CASSPDRGQYNEQFF
v_call: TRBV3-1; cdr3_aa: CASSQWELAGSYEQYF
v_call: TRBV30; cdr3_aa: CAWSWGQGSEKLFF
v_call: TRBV20-1; cdr3_aa: CSATSTGVRVEQFF
v_call: TRBV7-9; cdr3_aa: CASSNPDRAYEQYF
v_call: TRBV4-3; cdr3_aa: CASSRGRSRNYEQYF
v_call: TRBV12-3/TRBV12-4; cdr3_aa: CASSLYGTGNTEAFF
v_call: TRBV20-1; cdr3_aa: CSASEPGRGNTEAFF
v_call: TRBV28; cdr3_aa: CASEIAGGRDTQYF
v_call: TRBV5-5; cdr3_aa: CASSSYPEGQGKFF
v_call: TRBV5-4; cdr3_aa: CASSLGLAASYNEQFF
v_call: TRBV6-5; cdr3_aa: CASSYSRGLEQYF
v_call: TRBV2; cdr3_aa: CASSETGGRETQYF
v_call: TRBV29-1; cdr3_aa: CSVMTRSYSQETQYF
v_call: TRBV12-3/TRBV12-4; cdr3_aa: CASSPTSGRPETQYF
v_call: TRBV5-1; cdr3_aa: CASSLALGYEQFF
v_call: TRBV20-1; cdr3_aa: CSAKAPVGTYEQYF
v_call: TRBV29-1; cdr3_aa: CSVEKGESETQYF
v_call: TRBV6-1; cdr3_aa: CASSVGFPYNEQFF
v_call: TRBV10-3; cdr3_aa: CAISGTGDYEQYF
v_call: TRBV7-8; cdr3_aa: CASSVRGEKLFF
v_call: TRBV29-1; cdr3_aa: CSVILTGARETQYF
v_call: TRBV28; cdr3_aa: CATGSGSALSNEQFF
v_call: TRBV5-1; cdr3_aa: CASRAGTSGRARDEQYF
v_call: TRBV9; cdr3_aa: CASSVGGDPYLSSYNEQFF
v_call: TRBV12-3/TRBV12-4; cdr3_aa: CASSFHRDGGYNEQFF
v_call: TRBV20-1; cdr3_aa: CSASYRAGNIQYF
v_call: TRBV2; cdr3_aa: CASSAGHPYTGELFF
v_call: TRBV29-1; cdr3_aa: CSVLARGENGYTF
v_call: TRBV15; cdr3_aa: CATSRDLGGTRYEQYF
v_call: TRBV7-9; cdr3_aa: CASSRYLDRVLPYEQYF
v_call: TRBV21-1; cdr3_aa: CASTSVSYEQYF
v_call: TRBV2; cdr3_aa: CASSARQGSAYGYTF
v_call: TRBV7-9; cdr3_aa: CASRAGPTYEQYF
v_call: TRBV11-2; cdr3_aa: CASSLIPAATVAFF
v_call: TRBV10-3; cdr3_aa: CAIRGDRAAFEAFF
v_call: TRBV24-1; cdr3_aa: CATRYNAGADTQYF
v_call: TRBV29-1; cdr3_aa: CSATLTANTEAFF
v_call: TRBV4-2; cdr3_aa: CASSQGRPLAGVLYEQYF
v_call: TRBV14; cdr3_aa: CASSQDVPETQYF
v_call: TRBV20-1; cdr3_aa: CSAWTDAYEQYF